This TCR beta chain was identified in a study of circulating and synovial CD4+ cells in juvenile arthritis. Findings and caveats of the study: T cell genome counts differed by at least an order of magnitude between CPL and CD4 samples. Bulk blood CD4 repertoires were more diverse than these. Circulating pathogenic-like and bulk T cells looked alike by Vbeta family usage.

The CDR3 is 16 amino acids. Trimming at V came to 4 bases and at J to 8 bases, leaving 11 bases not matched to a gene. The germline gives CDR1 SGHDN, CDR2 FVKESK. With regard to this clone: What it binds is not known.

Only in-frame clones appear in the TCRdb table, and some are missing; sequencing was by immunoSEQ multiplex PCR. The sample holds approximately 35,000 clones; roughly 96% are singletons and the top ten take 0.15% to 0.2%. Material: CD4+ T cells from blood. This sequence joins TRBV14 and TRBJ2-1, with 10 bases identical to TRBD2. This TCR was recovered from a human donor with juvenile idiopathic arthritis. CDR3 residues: CASSPTPGLARDEQFF. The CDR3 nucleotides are TGTGCCAGCAGCCCCACGCCGGGACTAGCGAGAGATGAGCAGTTCTTC. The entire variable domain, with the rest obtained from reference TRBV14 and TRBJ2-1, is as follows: EAGVTQFPSHSVIEKGQTVTLRCDPISGHDNLYWYRRVMGKEIKFLLHFVKESKQDESGMPNNRFLAERTGGTYSTLKVQPAELEDSGVYFCASSPTPGLARDEQFFGPGTRLTVL.